The clone carrying this T cell receptor (beta chain) was seen at least ten times. As yet, its antigen is unknown. The data stem from a study of T cells after yellow fever vaccination. Regarding the study as a whole: Post-booster reappearance was seen for most primary-vaccination clones (around 97% CD4, around 88% CD8).

Universal primer sites and UMIs were introduced during 5'RACE template-switching synthesis of TCR cDNA. In TCRdb, the 5' RACE reads were re-called with MiXCR into one record per CDR3 protein. The sample lists 300,000 or so distinct CDR3 sequences, roughly 8% occurring once. This CDR3 spans 15 amino acids. Trimming shortened V by 5 bases and J by 7 bases, and 21 bases separated the two germline ends. CDR1 is SGHTA, CDR2 FQGNSA, per germline. The material sequenced was PBMCs, taken around 45 days after the first yellow fever vaccination. The receptor was derived from a man between 18 and 29 years old who received the YFV17D yellow fever vaccine. V is TRBV7-2 and J is TRBJ2-7; D possibly matches TRBD1 or TRBD2 (7 bases each). CDR3 amino acids: CASSRPTGEGLEQYF. DNA for the CDR3: TGTGCCAGCAGCCGACCTACAGGGGAGGGTTTGGAGCAGTACTTC.